This T cell receptor beta chain was sequenced during a study of beta chain features in type 1 diabetes. Study results and caveats: Naive, central memory and Treg TCRB repertoires seemed to resemble each other more closely in patients than they did in healthy donors. Within each of all four CD4+ subsets, Type 1 diabetes patients had TCRB CDR3s that were moderately but significantly shorter.

The authors reverse transcribed all of the isolated RNA, so sequencing captured expressed TCRB transcripts. This table comes from immunoSEQ multiplex PCR, and its TCRdb copy is limited to in-frame clones, with some not included. This sample has about 290,000 clones, with 8% found just once. The CDR3 has 16 residues. The V gene end was trimmed by 1 base and the J gene end by 2 bases; junction bases not matched to a gene: 5. Germline V gene lookup returns CDR1 LGHNA and CDR2 YNFKEQ. Sorting produced populations that all topped 98% purity. This clone has a handful of counts. Antigen unknown. The chain employs TRBV4-2 and TRBJ2-5; 9 nucleotides line up with TRBD2. The sample taken for sequencing was central memory CD4+ T cells from blood. This TCR was sampled from a woman younger than 35 in good health. The CDR3 bases are TGTGCCAGCAGCCAAGGCGGCGGGAGGGAACAAGAGACCCAGTACTTC. Its protein is CASSQGGGREQETQYF.